The source of this T cell receptor beta chain is a study of breast tumors, draining lymph nodes, adjacent tissues. The study's findings and limits: Tumor TCR diversity was below lymph nodes but above nontumor tissue. Compared with basal-like, luminal-like tumors shared significantly more repertoire with nontumor tissue. Tumor T cell lymph node origin was a supported hypothesis, not proven. The data were judged consistent with most tumor T cells coming from lymph node and expanding in tumor.

The CDR3 contains 16 residues. J lost 6 bases, V lost 4 bases, and 12 bases had no gene match. The germline CDR1 and CDR2 sequences are LGHDT and YNNKEL (reference sequence). With respect to this clonotype: No antigen is known for it.

One entry per CDR3 protein, called by TCRdb with MiXCR from the multiplex PCR reads. The repertoire holds about 150,000 distinct CDR3 sequences, about 20% seen once, with 2.6% in the top ten. Axillary draining lymph nodes of breast cancer patients supplied the node samples. This chain connects TRBV3-1 to TRBJ2-1; 7 nucleotides line up with TRBD1. Sequencing input: axillary lymph node tissue. The sequence was obtained from a female donor with breast cancer. Some clones in this sample may be carry-over from other donors' samples. CDR3 sequence: CASSRTGTAIFNEQFF. The DNA of the CDR3 is TGTGCCAGCAGCCGGACTGGGACAGCGATTTTCAATGAGCAGTTCTTC.